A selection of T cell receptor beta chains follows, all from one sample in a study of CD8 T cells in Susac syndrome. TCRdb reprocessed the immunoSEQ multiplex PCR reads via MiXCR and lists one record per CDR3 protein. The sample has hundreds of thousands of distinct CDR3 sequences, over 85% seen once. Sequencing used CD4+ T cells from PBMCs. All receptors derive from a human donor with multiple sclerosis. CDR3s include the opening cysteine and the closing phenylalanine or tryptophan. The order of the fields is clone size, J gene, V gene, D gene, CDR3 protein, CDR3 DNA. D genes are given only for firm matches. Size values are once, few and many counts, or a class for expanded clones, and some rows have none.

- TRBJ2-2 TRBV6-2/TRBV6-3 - CASSYSGSGGTGELFF TGTGCCAGCAGTTACTCTGGCAGTGGAGGCACCGGGGAGCTGTTTTTT
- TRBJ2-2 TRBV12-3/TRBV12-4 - CASSLRSQEELFF TGTGCCAGCAGTTTAAGAAGTCAAGAGGAGCTGTTTTTT
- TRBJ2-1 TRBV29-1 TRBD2 CSGRFSGGAHNEQFF TGCAGCGGGCGGTTTAGCGGGGGGGCCCACAATGAGCAGTTCTTC
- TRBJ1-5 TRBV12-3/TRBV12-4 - CASTSLISRPQHF TGTGCCAGCACCTCGCTTATAAGCAGGCCCCAGCATTTT
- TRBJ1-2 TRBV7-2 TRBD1 CASRPGTEEGYTF TGTGCCAGCAGACCTGGGACAGAAGAAGGCTACACCTTC
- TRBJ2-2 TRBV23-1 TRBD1 CASSPWRDRDTGELFF TGCGCCAGCAGCCCCTGGCGGGACAGGGACACCGGGGAGCTGTTTTTT
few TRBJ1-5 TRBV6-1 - CASSDRADQPQHF TGTGCCAGCAGTGACAGGGCTGACCAGCCCCAGCATTTT
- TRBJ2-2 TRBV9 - CASSFGRIYTGELFF TGTGCCAGCAGCTTTGGACGGATATACACCGGGGAGCTGTTTTTT
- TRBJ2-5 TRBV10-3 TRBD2 CAISEGLAGVQETQYF TGTGCCATCAGTGAGGGACTAGCGGGAGTTCAAGAGACCCAGTACTTC
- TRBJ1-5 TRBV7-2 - CASSLGQGDQPQHF TGTGCCAGCAGCTTAGGGCAGGGTGATCAGCCCCAGCATTTT
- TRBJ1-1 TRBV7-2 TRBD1 CASSLAGQGGTEAFF TGTGCCAGCAGCCTGGCGGGACAGGGGGGCACTGAAGCTTTCTTT
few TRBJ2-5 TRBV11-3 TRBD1 CASSPGTGGRETQYF TGTGCCAGCAGCCCCGGGACAGGGGGCCGTGAGACCCAGTACTTC
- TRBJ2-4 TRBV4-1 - CASSQDPGLGAKNIQYF TGCGCCAGCAGCCAAGATCCCGGACTGGGGGCCAAAAACATTCAGTACTTC
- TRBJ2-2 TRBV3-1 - CASSQTQDTGELFF TGTGCCAGCAGCCAAACCCAAGACACCGGGGAGCTGTTTTTT
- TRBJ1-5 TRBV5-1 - CASSLDGANQPQHF TGCGCCAGCAGCTTGGACGGAGCAAATCAGCCCCAGCATTTT
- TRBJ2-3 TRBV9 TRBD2 CASSAPWGGDTQYF TGTGCCAGCAGCGCCCCTTGGGGGGGAGATACGCAGTATTTT
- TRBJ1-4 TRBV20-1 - CSARDLTQGGATNEKLFF TGCAGTGCTAGAGACCTTACGCAGGGAGGGGCAACTAATGAAAAACTGTTTTTT
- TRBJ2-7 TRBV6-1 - CASSEGQARSYEQYF TGTGCCAGCAGTGAAGGACAGGCCCGTTCCTACGAGCAGTACTTC
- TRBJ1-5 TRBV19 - CASKGGRQPQHF TGTGCCAGTAAAGGGGGACGGCAGCCCCAGCATTTT
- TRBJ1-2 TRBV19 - CASSPRDSLYGYTF TGTGCCAGTAGTCCCCGGGACTCTCTCTATGGCTACACCTTC
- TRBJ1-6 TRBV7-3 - CASSSRGAGNNSPLHF TGTGCCAGCAGCTCCCGGGGCGCAGGGAATAATTCACCCCTCCACTTT
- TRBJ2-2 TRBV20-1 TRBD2 CSARPTSGGAGGELFF TGCAGTGCTAGGCCCACTAGCGGGGGGGCCGGCGGGGAGCTGTTTTTT
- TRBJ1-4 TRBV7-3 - CASSLMGGPNEKLFF TGTGCCAGCAGCTTAATGGGGGGTCCTAATGAAAAACTGTTTTTT
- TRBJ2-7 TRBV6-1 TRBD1 CASSGRDRDRYEQYF TGTGCCAGCAGTGGCCGGGACAGGGACCGATACGAGCAGTACTTC
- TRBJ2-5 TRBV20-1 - CSPGTRETQYF TGCAGCCCCGGGACAAGGGAGACCCAGTACTTC
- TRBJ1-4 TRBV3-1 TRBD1 CASSQGQGANEKLFF TGTGCCAGCAGCCAGGGACAGGGGGCGAATGAAAAACTGTTTTTT
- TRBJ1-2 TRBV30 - CAWGSGRGEHYGYTF TGTGCCTGGGGTTCCGGACGGGGGGAACACTATGGCTACACCTTC
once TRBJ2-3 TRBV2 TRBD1 CASSGGRGLRDPGTDTQYF TGTGCCAGCAGTGGCGGCAGGGGGCTGAGGGACCCCGGCACAGATACGCAGTATTTT
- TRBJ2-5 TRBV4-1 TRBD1 CASSQDGTGGETQYF TGCGCCAGCAGCCAAGATGGGACAGGGGGAGAGACCCAGTACTTC
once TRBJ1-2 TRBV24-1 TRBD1 CATSTGSAGYTF TGTGCCACCTCGACAGGGAGCGCTGGCTACACCTTC
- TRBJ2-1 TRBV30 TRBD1 CAWNRDRYYNEQFF TGTGCCTGGAACCGGGACAGGTACTACAATGAGCAGTTCTTC
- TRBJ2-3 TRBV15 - CATSREYGKVADTQYF TGTGCCACCAGCAGAGAGTACGGGAAGGTGGCAGATACGCAGTATTTT
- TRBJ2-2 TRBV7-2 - CASSFDDYRVVNTGELFF TGTGCCAGCAGCTTTGACGATTACAGGGTAGTAAACACCGGGGAGCTGTTTTTT
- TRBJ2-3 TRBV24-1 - CATSDFRPTDTQYF TGTGCCACCAGTGATTTTCGGCCCACAGATACGCAGTATTTT
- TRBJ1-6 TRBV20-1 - CSAPLGGGYNSPLHF TGCAGTGCTCCCCTGGGAGGGGGCTATAATTCACCCCTCCACTTT
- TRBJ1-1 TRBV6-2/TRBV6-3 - CASSYAVGTEAFF TGTGCCAGCAGTTACGCGGTAGGCACTGAAGCTTTCTTT
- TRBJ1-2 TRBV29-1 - CSTRYSSGYTF TGCAGCACTCGGTACAGTTCCGGCTACACCTTC
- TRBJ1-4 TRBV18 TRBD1 CASSRGQGALEQKLFF TGTGCCAGCTCACGAGGACAGGGGGCACTTGAGCAAAAACTGTTTTTT
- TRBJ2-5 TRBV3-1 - CASSQGSRETQYF TGTGCCAGCAGCCAAGGTTCTCGGGAGACCCAGTACTTC
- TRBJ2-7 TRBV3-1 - CASSQDWTYEQYF TGTGCCAGCAGCCAAGATTGGACCTACGAGCAGTACTTC
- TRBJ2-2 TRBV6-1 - CASSERRGNTGELFF TGTGCCAGCAGTGAACGGAGAGGGAACACCGGGGAGCTGTTTTTT
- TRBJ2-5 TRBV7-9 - CASILESWGTQYF TGTGCCAGCATCCTAGAGAGTTGGGGGACCCAGTACTTC
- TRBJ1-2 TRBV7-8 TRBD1 CASSLDIWDRPNYGYTF TGTGCCAGCAGCTTAGACATTTGGGACAGGCCAAACTATGGCTACACCTTC
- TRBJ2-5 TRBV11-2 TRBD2 CASSLGTSGGALETQYF TGTGCCAGCAGCTTAGGGACTAGCGGGGGGGCCCTTGAGACCCAGTACTTC
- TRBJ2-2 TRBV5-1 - CASSEQTANTGELFF TGCGCCAGCAGTGAACAGACCGCGAACACCGGGGAGCTGTTTTTT
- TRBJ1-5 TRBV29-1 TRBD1 CSVRGQDNQPQHF TGCAGCGTAAGGGGACAGGACAATCAGCCCCAGCATTTT
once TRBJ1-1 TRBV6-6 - CASSYSTLNTEAFF TGTGCCAGCAGTTACTCGACCCTGAACACTGAAGCTTTCTTT
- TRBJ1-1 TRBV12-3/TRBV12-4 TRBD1 CASSLATGTALQAFF TGTGCCAGCAGTTTAGCCACCGGGACAGCGTTACAAGCTTTCTTT
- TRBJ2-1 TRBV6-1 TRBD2 CASRPPRGKAGGRNEQFF TGTGCCAGCAGACCCCCAAGGGGAAAAGCGGGAGGGAGGAATGAGCAGTTCTTC
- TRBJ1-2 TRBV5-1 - CASSLVVGDSGYTF TGCGCCAGCAGCTTGGTGGTCGGGGATTCTGGCTACACCTTC
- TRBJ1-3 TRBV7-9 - CASTGGNGNTIYF TGTGCCAGCACGGGGGGCAATGGAAACACCATATATTTT